This TCR beta chain was found in a study of T-cell memory formation after mild COVID-19. Study conclusions and caveats: Contracting CD8+ clones were enriched in EMRA, CD4+ mainly in CM and EM. Day 15 to 85 contracting clones showed balanced CD4/CD8; later expanders leaned CD4+. Several responding clones turned up in pre-infection memory, indicating that cross-reactive memory may have taken part.

Amplification by 5'RACE using constant-segment primers produced TCR alpha and TCR beta cDNA libraries that carried sample barcodes and UMIs. Using its own MiXCR run on the 5' RACE reads, TCRdb lists one record per CDR3 protein. Of tens of thousands of distinct CDR3 sequences listed, 20% to 25% were seen once; the top ten hold approximately 1.5%. Trimming removed 3 bases at V and 5 bases at J, with 13 bases between. Germline V gene sequence: CDR1 SGHTA, CDR2 FQGNSA. The length of the CDR3 is 15 residues. This clonotype was recorded many times. Its antigen is unidentified. V usage is TRBV7-2 and J usage is TRBJ2-2; D remains ambiguous. The sequenced material came from PBMCs or a T cell subset sorted from them (not recorded which). This receptor was taken from an adult who had mild COVID-19 (a few samples of this study predate the infection). Cell type and time point are not known. The CDR3 DNA sequence: TGTGCCAGCAGCTTTCTAGGTTTCGGTACCGGGGAGCTGTTTTTT. It encodes CASSFLGFGTGELFF.